This TCR beta chain was documented in a study of early T cells in non-severe SARS-CoV-2 infection. In its sample, this clonotype was seen many times. MiXCR was run by TCRdb on the 5' RACE reads, yielding one entry per CDR3 protein. Of 70,000 to 95,000 distinct CDR3 sequences in the sample, around 17% were seen once. Unmatched junction bases numbered 4, after V lost 4 bases and J lost 1 base. Germline V gene data show CDR1 as SGHTA and CDR2 as FQGNSA. The CDR3 consists of 15 residues. Input material: whole blood. This chain links TRBV7-2 with TRBJ2-7, with TRBD2 identical over 10 bases. The receptor comes from an adult who was a healthcare worker with PCR-confirmed SARS-CoV-2 infection or an uninfected control (not recorded which). The DNA of the CDR3 is TGTGCCAGCAGCTCCGGACTAGCGGAGTCCTACGAGCAGTACTTC. Its protein product is CASSSGLAESYEQYF. Drawing the rest from reference TRBV7-2 and TRBJ2-7, the complete variable domain is GAGVSQSPSNKVTEKGKDVELRCDPISGHTALYWYRQSLGQGLEFLIYFQGNSAPDKSGLPSDRFSAERTGGSVSTLTIQRTQQEDSAVYLCASSSGLAESYEQYFGPGTRLTVT.